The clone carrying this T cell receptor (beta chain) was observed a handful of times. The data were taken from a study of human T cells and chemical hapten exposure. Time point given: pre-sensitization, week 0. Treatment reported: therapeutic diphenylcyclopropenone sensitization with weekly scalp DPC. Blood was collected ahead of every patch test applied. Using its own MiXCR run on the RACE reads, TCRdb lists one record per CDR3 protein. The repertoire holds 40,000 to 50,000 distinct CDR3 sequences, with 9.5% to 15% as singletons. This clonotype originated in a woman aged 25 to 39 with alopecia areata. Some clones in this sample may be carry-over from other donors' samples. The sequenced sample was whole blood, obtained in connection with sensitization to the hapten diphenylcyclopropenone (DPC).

The CDR3 DNA reads TGCGCCAGCAGCTTGGGCAGTAACTATGGCTACACCTTC. Protein: CASSLGSNYGYTF. V and J are TRBV5-1 and TRBJ1-2; no firm D call. The length of the CDR3 is 13 residues. Trimming took 0 bases from V and 1 from J, leaving 4 bases between them. CDR1 and CDR2 from the germline V gene are SGHRS and YFSETQ.